This T cell receptor (beta chain) was recorded in a study of blood T cells in healthy people across ages. Across the whole study: With template switching, about one barcoded beta molecule was captured per two T cells.

A second PCR, run for about 7 to 12 cycles, used a sample-barcoded 5' primer plus a J-beta primer mix. TCRdb called the 5' RACE reads again in MiXCR, with one record for every CDR3 protein. The sample consists of some 1.1 million distinct CDR3 sequences, roughly two fifths of them appearing once. The TCR sequence derives from a man younger than 35 in good health. The specimen sequenced was blood.

CDR3 bases: TGTGCCAGCAGTTTAGGGTTTGGGGGCCGCTCCTACAATGAGCAGTTCTTC. As protein: CASSLGFGGRSYNEQFF. The chain is built from TRBV27 and TRBJ2-1; perhaps TRBD1 as D (6 bases). The CDR3 runs 17 residues. Germline CDR1 MNHEY, CDR2 SMNVEV (reference sequence). Deletions cut 2 bases from V and 0 bases from J, with 14 bases between.